This T cell receptor beta chain came from a study of blood T cell repertoires in COVID-19. Clones were read by immunoSEQ multiplex PCR, and TCRdb kept only the in-frame ones, dropping some. Among about 120,000 clones listed, roughly 90% were seen once. Germline V gene data show CDR1 as SGHDT and CDR2 as YYEEEE. V was shortened by 0 bases and J by 2 bases, with 9 bases between the two germline ends. This CDR3 has 14 residues. Sequencing input: peripheral blood. This sequence was found in a woman aged 55-75 years with COVID-19, enrolled during active disease. The chain has TRBV5-6 and TRBJ2-7, with D possibly matching TRBD2 (6 bases). Written as DNA, the CDR3 is TGTGCCAGCAGCTTGGGCGGGGATACCTACGAGCAGTACTTC. Amino acids: CASSLGGDTYEQYF. The full variable domain, in which reference TRBV5-6 and TRBJ2-7 provide the parts outside the CDR3, is DAGVTQSPTHLIKTRGQQVTLRCSPKSGHDTVSWYQQALGQGPQFIFQYYEEEERQRGNFPDRFSGHQFPNYSSELNVNALLLGDSALYLCASSLGGDTYEQYFGPGTRLTVT.